The 13 T cell receptor beta chains below all came from one sample that was sequenced in a study of T cell changes during pregnancy in multiple sclerosis. Some clones are missing from TCRdb's copy, which holds only in-frame ones; the method was immunoSEQ multiplex PCR. The sample records some 70,000 clones, more than 90% being singletons. The sequences come from peripheral blood, collected after pregnancy. Receptors originate from a female donor in good health, enrolled as a control in a pregnancy study.

This clone has only one observation. This chain uses TRBV5-1 with TRBJ1-6; D may be TRBD1 (5 bases). Per the germline V gene, CDR1 is SGHRS and CDR2 is YFSETQ. The CDR3 has 16 amino acids. Trimming removed 4 bases at V and 4 bases at J, with 15 bases between. CDR3 in DNA: TGCGCCAGCAGCCTCGTAGGGGCTCGATATAATTCACCCCTCCACTTT. Translated, it gives CASSLVGARYNSPLHF.

V usage is TRBV4-3 and J usage is TRBJ2-3, with D possibly being TRBD1 (6 bases). The CDR3 spans 14 residues. Trimming cost V 0 bases and J 6 bases, with 10 bases left between them. The germline V gene encodes CDR1 LGHNA and CDR2 YSLEER. The CDR3 nucleotides read TGCGCCAGCAGCCAAGAAAGAACAGGGGATACGCAGTATTTT. Amino acid sequence: CASSQERTGDTQYF.

This chain joins TRBV6-1 and TRBJ1-2; possible D gene TRBD1, 5 bases. The CDR3 is made up of 19 amino acids. The germline gives CDR1 MNHNS, CDR2 SASEGT. V gave up 1 base and J gave up 2 bases, with 23 bases separating them. The CDR3 region has the DNA TGTGCCAGCAGTGAAGGAGTAGAAGGGACGGGAGCTCTGAACTATGGCTACACCTTC. Translation gives CASSEGVEGTGALNYGYTF.

J is TRBJ2-5 and V is TRBV6-5; 8 bases agree with TRBD2. The end of the DNA fits TRBJ2-7 better, so the J call may be wrong. CDR3 length: 14 amino acids. Germline CDR1 reads MNHEY; CDR2 reads SVGAGI. The CDR3 coding sequence is TGTGCCAGCAGTAGTAGCGGGAACTCCTACGAGCAGTACTTC. Amino acids: CASSSSGNSYEQYF.

V is TRBV28 and J is TRBJ2-1; D is possibly TRBD2 (6 bases). Per germline, CDR1 MDHEN and CDR2 SYDVKM. This CDR3 spans 16 amino acids. V was trimmed by 7 bases and J by 12 bases, leaving 28 bases between them. The CDR3 protein is CASMQVLSLGGSRQFF. CDR3 sequence (DNA): TGTGCCAGCATGCAGGTATTATCGCTCGGGGGTAGTAGGCAGTTCTTC. The variable domain in full, with the rest retrieved from reference TRBV28 and TRBJ2-1, is DVKVTQSSRYLVKRTGEKVFLECVQDMDHENMFWYRQDPGLGLRLIYFSYDVKMKEKGDIPEGYSVSREKKERFSLILESASTNQTSMYLCASMQVLSLGGSRQFFGPGTRLTVL.

The chain recombines TRBV9 with TRBJ2-7, with a possible D match to TRBD2 (6 bases). The germline gives CDR1 SGDLS, CDR2 YYNGEE. The CDR3 contains 15 residues. The V gene lost 4 bases and the J gene lost 1 base, with 15 bases spanning the gap. CDR3 sequence reads: CASSPRLANSYEQYF. The CDR3 DNA is TGTGCCAGCAGCCCCCGCCTAGCGAATTCCTACGAGCAGTACTTC.

The genes are TRBV5-5 and TRBJ2-3; 8 nucleotides line up with TRBD1. This CDR3 spans 15 amino acids. With 1 base clipped from V and 3 bases from J, the junction kept 4 bases outside the gene matches. The germline V gene encodes CDR1 SGHKS and CDR2 YYEKEE (reference sequence). The CDR3, as DNA: TGTGCCAGCAGCTTGTTGCAGGGGGCAACAGATACGCAGTATTTT. As protein: CASSLLQGATDTQYF.

The chain recombines TRBV9 with TRBJ2-3, with D maybe TRBD2 (6 bases). Germline V CDR1 and CDR2: SGDLS, YYNGEE. The V gene lost 0 bases and the J gene lost 0 bases, with 11 bases spanning the gap. This CDR3 is built from 16 residues. CDR3 DNA: TGTGCCAGCAGCGTAGAAAACGGGAGAAGCACAGATACGCAGTATTTT. Its protein is CASSVENGRSTDTQYF.

The gene calls are TRBV9 and TRBJ1-2, with 8 positions matching TRBD1. CDR1 is SGDLS and CDR2 is YYNGEE in the germline V gene. The CDR3 has 17 amino acids. V shed 1 base and J 3 bases; nucleotides not matched to a gene: 11. CDR3 amino acids: CASSVWAGGAGHYGYTF. The CDR3 region has the DNA TGTGCCAGCAGCGTATGGGCAGGGGGCGCCGGTCACTATGGCTACACCTTC.

As for this clone: The same CDR3 arises from other DNA sequences in this sample as well. The rearrangement uses TRBV29-1 and TRBJ1-1, with a tentative D call TRBD1 (6 bases). Germline V lookup: CDR1 SQVTM, CDR2 ANQGSEA. V was clipped by 4 bases and J by 7 bases, with 16 bases between them. The CDR3 totals 13 residues. This CDR3 is CSVVRGRHIEAFF. For the CDR3, the DNA is TGCAGCGTTGTCAGGGGCAGGCACATTGAAGCTTTCTTT.

The chain is built from TRBV9 and TRBJ1-6; no clear D. This CDR3 contains 17 residues. Between the trimmed V and J ends, which lost 4 bases and 0 bases, there was a span of 14 bases. Germline V gene sequence: CDR1 SGDLS, CDR2 YYNGEE. CDR3 coding DNA: TGTGCCAGCAGCCCATCACACGGGAGCTCCTATAATTCACCCCTCCACTTT. Its protein is CASSPSHGSSYNSPLHF. The whole variable domain, filled in from reference TRBV9 and TRBJ1-6, reads DSGVTQTPKHLITATGQRVTLRCSPRSGDLSVYWYQQSLDQGLQFLIQYYNGEERAKGNILERFSAQQFPDLHSELNLSSLELGDSALYFCASSPSHGSSYNSPLHFGNGTRLTVT.

The chain employs TRBV6-1 and TRBJ2-7; TRBD2 aligns across 10 bases. CDR1 MNHNS and CDR2 SASEGT come from the germline V gene. The CDR3 is 15 residues long. V shed 7 bases, J shed 5 bases, and the junction held 11 bases outside the gene matches. The CDR3 coding sequence is TGTGCCAGCAACCCCCTCACTAGCGGGACAAACGAGCAGTACTTC. This encodes CASNPLTSGTNEQYF.

V and J are TRBV4-1 and TRBJ2-7; TRBD1 agrees at 7 bases. Trimming took 8 bases from V and 5 from J; bases not matched to a gene: 9. The germline V gene encodes CDR1 MGHRA and CDR2 YSYEKL. CDR3 length equals 13 residues. CDR3 DNA: TGCGCCAGCGTTCGACAGGGTGTCCACGAGCAGTACTTC. The encoded protein is CASVRQGVHEQYF.